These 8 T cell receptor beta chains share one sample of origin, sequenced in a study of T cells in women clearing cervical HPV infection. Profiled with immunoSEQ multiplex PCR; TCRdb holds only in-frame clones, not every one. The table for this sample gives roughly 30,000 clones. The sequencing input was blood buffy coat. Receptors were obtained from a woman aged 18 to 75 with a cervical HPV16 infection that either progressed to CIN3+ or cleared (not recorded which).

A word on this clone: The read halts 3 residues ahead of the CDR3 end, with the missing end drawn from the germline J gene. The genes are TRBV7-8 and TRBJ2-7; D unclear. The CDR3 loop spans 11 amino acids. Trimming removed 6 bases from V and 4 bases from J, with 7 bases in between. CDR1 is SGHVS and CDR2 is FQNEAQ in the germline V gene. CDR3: CASSYAYEQYF. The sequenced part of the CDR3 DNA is TGTGCCAGCAGTTACGCGTACGAG.

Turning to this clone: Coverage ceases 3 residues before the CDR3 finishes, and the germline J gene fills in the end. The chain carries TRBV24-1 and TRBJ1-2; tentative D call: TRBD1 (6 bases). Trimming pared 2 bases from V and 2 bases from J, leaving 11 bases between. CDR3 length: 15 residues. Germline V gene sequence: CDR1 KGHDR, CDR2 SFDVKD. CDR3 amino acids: CATSDSDRPNYGYTF. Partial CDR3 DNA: TGTGCCACCAGTGATTCCGACAGGCCGAACTATGGC.

The CDR3 protein is CASSLVGQLNTYNDYTF. Partial CDR3 DNA: TGTGCCAGCAGCTTAGTTGGACAGCTGAATACCTACAATGAC. The chain combines TRBV7-8 with TRBJ1-2, with TRBD1 as a possible D gene (6 bases). The read gets to within 3 residues of the CDR3 end, and the germline J gene fills in the rest. The CDR3 loop spans 17 amino acids. Per the germline V gene, CDR1 is SGHVS and CDR2 is FQNEAQ.

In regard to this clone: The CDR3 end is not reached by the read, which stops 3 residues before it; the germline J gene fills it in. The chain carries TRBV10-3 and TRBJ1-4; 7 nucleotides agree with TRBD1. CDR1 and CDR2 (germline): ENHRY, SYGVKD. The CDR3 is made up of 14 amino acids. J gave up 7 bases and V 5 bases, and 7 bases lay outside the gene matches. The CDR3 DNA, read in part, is TGTGCCATCAGTACTGACAGGGAGGGTGAAAAA. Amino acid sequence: CAISTDREGEK. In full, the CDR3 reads CAISTDREGEKLFF.

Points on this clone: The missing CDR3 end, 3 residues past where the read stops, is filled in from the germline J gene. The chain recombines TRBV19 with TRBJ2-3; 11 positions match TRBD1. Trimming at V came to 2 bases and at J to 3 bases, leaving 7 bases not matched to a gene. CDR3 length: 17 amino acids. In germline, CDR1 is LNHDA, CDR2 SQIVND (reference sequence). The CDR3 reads CASSISRTGGSTDTQYF. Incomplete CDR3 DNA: TGTGCCAGTAGTATATCTCGGACAGGGGGCTCAACAGATACG.

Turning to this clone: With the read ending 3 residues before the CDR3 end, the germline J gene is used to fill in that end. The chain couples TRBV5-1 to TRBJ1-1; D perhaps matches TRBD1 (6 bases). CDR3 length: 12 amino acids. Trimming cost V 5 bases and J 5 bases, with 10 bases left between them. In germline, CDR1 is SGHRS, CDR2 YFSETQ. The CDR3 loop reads CASRQGSTEAFF. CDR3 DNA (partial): TGCGCCAGCAGACAGGGATCTACTGAA.

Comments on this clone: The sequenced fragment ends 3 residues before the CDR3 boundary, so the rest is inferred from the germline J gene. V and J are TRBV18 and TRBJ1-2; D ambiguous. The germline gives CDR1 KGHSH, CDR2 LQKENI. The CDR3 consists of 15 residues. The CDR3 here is CASSPLAGGINDYTF. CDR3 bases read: TGTGCCAGCTCACCACTTGCGGGAGGGATCAATGAC. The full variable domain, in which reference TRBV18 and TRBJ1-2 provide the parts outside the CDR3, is NAGVMQNPRHLVRRRGQEARLRCSPMKGHSHVYWYRQLPEEGLKFMVYLQKENIIDESGMPKERFSAEFPKEGPSILRIQQVVRGDSAAYFCASSPLAGGINDYTFGSGTRLTVV.

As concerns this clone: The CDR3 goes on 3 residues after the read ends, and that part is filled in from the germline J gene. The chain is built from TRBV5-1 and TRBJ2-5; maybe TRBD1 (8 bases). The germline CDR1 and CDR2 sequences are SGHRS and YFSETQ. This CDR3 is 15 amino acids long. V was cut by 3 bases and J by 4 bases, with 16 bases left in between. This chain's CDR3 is CASSYGQGGGETQYF. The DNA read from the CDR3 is TGCGCCAGCAGCTACGGACAGGGCGGGGGAGAGACC.